The entry below gives a single T cell receptor beta chain sequence along with its context. This entry is derived from a study of blood T cell repertoires in COVID-19. Looking at the study overall: Donors in the United States, Italy and Spain gave samples during acute or convalescent COVID-19.

Assay used: immunoSEQ multiplex PCR; TCRdb lists only in-frame clones, some missing. The table records some 200,000 clones, 86% of them present only once. Sequenced input: peripheral blood. The sequence derives from a man in his fifties with acute or convalescent COVID-19.

The CDR3 here is CASSLYGTGGGNTIYF. The CDR3 DNA reads TGTGCCAGCAGCTTATACGGGACAGGGGGTGGAAACACCATATATTTT. The rearrangement joins TRBV7-8 to TRBJ1-3; TRBD1 matches at 11 bases. Germline V gives CDR1 SGHVS, CDR2 FQNEAQ. The ends lost 2 bases at V and 3 bases at J; junction bases unmatched: 3. CDR3 length equals 16 residues.